The 7 T cell receptor beta chains below come from one sample, sequenced in a study of radiotherapy plus CTLA-4 blockade in lung cancer (dated 2018 in TCRdb). The library was prepared using the immunoSEQ multiplex PCR assay. In its TCRdb copy, this immuneACCESS table keeps in-frame sequences only and misses some clones. Where compared with another copy, unresolved V genes explain less than half of these, and the others have no known cause. The sample table contains 30,000 to 40,000 clones; only one count was recorded for approximately 89% of them. The ten most abundant clones make up roughly 5% of the sample. The sequencing here drew on peripheral blood, taken from a patient treated with radiotherapy plus ipilimumab. All receptors come from a human donor with non-small cell lung cancer who had stable disease on radiotherapy plus ipilimumab.

This clone came up a few times. This chain connects TRBV4-3 to TRBJ2-7; TRBD1 might be the D (5 bases). Germline V gene data show CDR1 as LGHNA and CDR2 as YSLEER. The CDR3 runs to 14 residues. The germline V and J ends were trimmed by 0 bases and 6 bases, with 12 bases remaining between them. This CDR3 reads CASSQEGERCEQYF. The DNA of the CDR3 is TGCGCCAGCAGCCAAGAAGGGGAACGCTGCGAGCAGTACTTC.

The rearrangement uses TRBV6-6 and TRBJ1-1; D is ambiguous. From germline, CDR1 is MNHNY and CDR2 SVGAGI (reference sequence). Trimming pared 6 bases from V and 1 base from J, leaving 9 bases between. The CDR3 spans 13 residues. CDR3 region: CASRRQTNTEAFF. CDR3 sequence (DNA): TGTGCCAGCAGAAGACAAACGAACACTGAAGCTTTCTTT.

The V call is TRBV23-1, the J call TRBJ2-2, with TRBD1 matching 9 bases. TRBV23-1 is recorded as an ORF, its role being uncertain. Losses at the gene ends were 4 bases for V and 7 bases for J; bases not matched to a gene: 10. The CDR3 extends over 16 amino acids. CDR3 sequence: CASSPKGDREDGELFF. Here the CDR3 DNA reads TGCGCCAGCAGTCCCAAAGGGGACAGGGAGGACGGGGAGCTGTTTTTT.

The chain has TRBV5-1 and TRBJ2-4, with D maybe TRBD2 (7 bases). Germline V gene lookup returns CDR1 SGHRS and CDR2 YFSETQ. V was cut by 3 bases and J by 0 bases, with 13 bases left in between. The CDR3 extends over 16 amino acids. The chain's CDR3 is CASSWEGVAAKNIQYF. The CDR3 region has the DNA TGCGCCAGCAGCTGGGAGGGGGTTGCAGCCAAAAACATTCAGTACTTC.

V and J are TRBV6-4 and TRBJ2-5; 7 nucleotides match TRBD1. The J segment lost 2 bases and the V segment lost 0 bases, leaving 3 bases of the junction unmatched. The CDR3 is 15 residues long. Germline V gene sequence: CDR1 MRHNA, CDR2 SNTAGT. DNA for the CDR3: TGTGCCAGCAGTGACTCCCGGGACAGTCAAGAGACCCAGTACTTC. Translated, it gives CASSDSRDSQETQYF.

The genes are TRBV9 and TRBJ2-1, with TRBD2 as a possible D gene (5 bases). V lost 3 bases and J 2 bases, leaving 27 bases between the germline ends. CDR1 and CDR2 (germline): SGDLS, YYNGEE. The CDR3 sequence is 20 residues long. The CDR3 DNA sequence: TGTGCCAGCAGCGCCCCTCTCGTCCCCAGGACGCTGGGAGCCTACAATGAGCAGTTCTTC. Translation: CASSAPLVPRTLGAYNEQFF.

The chain carries TRBV30 and TRBJ1-5; D call uncertain. Between the trimmed V and J ends, which lost 1 base and 7 bases, there was a span of 17 bases. Germline CDR1 is GTSNPN and CDR2 is SVGIG (reference sequence). The CDR3 contains 15 residues. CDR3: CAWSGAGFGDQPQHF. CDR3 DNA sequence: TGTGCCTGGAGTGGGGCGGGGTTCGGTGACCAGCCCCAGCATTTT.